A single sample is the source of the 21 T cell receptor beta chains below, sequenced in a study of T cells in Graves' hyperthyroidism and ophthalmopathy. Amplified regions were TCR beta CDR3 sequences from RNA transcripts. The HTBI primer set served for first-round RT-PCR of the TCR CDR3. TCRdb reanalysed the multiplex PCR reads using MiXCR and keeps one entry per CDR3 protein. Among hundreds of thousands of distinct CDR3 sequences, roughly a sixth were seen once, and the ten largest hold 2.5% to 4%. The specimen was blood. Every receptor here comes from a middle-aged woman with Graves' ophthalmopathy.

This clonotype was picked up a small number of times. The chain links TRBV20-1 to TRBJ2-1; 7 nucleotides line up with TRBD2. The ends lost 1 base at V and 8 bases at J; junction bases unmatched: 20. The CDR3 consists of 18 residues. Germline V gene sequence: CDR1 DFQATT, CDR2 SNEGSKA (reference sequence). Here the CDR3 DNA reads TGCAGTGCTAGAGCCCAGTTTTCTGAGCTAGCGGCGCTGGATGAGCAGTTCTTC. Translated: CSARAQFSELAALDEQFF.

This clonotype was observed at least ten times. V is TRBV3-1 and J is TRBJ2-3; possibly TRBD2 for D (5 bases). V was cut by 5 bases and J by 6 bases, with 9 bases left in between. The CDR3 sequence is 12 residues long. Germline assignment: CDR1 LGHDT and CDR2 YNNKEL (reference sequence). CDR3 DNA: TGTGCCAGCAGCTCCCCGGGGGATACGCAGTATTTT. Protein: CASSSPGDTQYF.

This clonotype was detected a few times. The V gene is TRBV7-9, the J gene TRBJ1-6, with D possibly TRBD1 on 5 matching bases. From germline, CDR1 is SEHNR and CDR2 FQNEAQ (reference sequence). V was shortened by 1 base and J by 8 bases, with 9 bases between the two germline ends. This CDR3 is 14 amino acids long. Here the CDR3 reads CASSLDRMDSPLHF. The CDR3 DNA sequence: TGTGCCAGCAGCTTAGACAGGATGGATTCACCCCTCCACTTT. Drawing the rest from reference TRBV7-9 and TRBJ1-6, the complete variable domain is DTGVSQNPRHKITKRGQNVTFRCDPISEHNRLYWYRQTLGQGPEFLTYFQNEAQLEKSRLLSDRFSAERPKGSFSTLEIQRTEQGDSAMYLCASSLDRMDSPLHFGNGTRLTVT.

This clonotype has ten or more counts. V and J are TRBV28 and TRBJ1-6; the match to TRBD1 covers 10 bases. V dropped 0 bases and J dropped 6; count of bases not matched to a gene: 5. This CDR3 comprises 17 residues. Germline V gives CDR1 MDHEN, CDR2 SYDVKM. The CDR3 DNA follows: TGTGCCAGCAGTTTATGGTCGGGACAGGGGACTAATTCACCCCTCCACTTT. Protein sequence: CASSLWSGQGTNSPLHF.

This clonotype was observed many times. CDR3 protein: CASSEAGPDTQYF. The CDR3, as DNA: TGTGCCAGCAGTGAGGCGGGCCCAGATACGCAGTATTTT. The V call is TRBV3-1, the J call TRBJ2-3; a possible D gene is TRBD2 (5 bases). Germline CDR1 is LGHDT and CDR2 is YNNKEL (reference sequence). Trimming cost V 6 bases and J 4 bases, with 11 bases left between them. The CDR3 spans 13 residues.

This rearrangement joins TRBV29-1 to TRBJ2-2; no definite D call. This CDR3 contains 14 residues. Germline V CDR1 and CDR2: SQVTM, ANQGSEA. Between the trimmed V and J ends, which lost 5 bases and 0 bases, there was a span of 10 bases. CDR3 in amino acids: CSVSPQPNTGELFF. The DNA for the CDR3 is TGCAGCGTTTCCCCCCAACCGAACACCGGGGAGCTGTTTTTT.

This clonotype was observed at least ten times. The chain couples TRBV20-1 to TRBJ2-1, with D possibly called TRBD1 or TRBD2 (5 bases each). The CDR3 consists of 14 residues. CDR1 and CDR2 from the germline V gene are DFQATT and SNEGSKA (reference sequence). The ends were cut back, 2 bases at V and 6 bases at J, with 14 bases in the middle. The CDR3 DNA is TGCAGTGCTAGACTAAACCTGGGACGCAATGAGCAGTTCTTC. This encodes CSARLNLGRNEQFF.

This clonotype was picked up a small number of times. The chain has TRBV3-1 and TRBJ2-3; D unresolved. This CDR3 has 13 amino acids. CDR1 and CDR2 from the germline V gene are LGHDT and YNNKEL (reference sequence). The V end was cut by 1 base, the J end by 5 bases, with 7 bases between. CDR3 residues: CASSQVYGDTQYF. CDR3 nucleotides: TGTGCCAGCAGCCAAGTGTATGGAGATACGCAGTATTTT.

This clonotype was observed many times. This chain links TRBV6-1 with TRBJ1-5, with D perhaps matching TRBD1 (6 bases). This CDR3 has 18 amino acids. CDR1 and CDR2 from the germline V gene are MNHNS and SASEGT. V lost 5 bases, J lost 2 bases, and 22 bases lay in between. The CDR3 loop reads CASSTGMFGRGGNQPQHF. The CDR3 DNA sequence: TGTGCCAGCAGTACAGGGATGTTCGGTCGTGGGGGCAATCAGCCCCAGCATTTT.

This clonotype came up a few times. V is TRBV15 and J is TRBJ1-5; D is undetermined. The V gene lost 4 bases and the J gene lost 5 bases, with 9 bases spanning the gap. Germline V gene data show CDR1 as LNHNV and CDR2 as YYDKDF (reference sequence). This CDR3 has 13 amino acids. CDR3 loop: CATSILVDQPQHF. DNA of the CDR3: TGTGCCACCAGCATTCTCGTCGATCAGCCCCAGCATTTT.

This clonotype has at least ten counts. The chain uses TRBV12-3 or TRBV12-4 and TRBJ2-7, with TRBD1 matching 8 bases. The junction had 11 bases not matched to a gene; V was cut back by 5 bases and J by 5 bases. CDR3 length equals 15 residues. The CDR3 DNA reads TGTGCCAGCAGTCGTCGTGGACAGGGTTTAGACGAGCAGTACTTC. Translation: CASSRRGQGLDEQYF.

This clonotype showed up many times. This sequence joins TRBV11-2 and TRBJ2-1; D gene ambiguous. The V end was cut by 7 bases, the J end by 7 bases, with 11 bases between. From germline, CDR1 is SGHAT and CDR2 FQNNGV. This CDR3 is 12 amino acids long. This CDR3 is CASTARTNEQFF. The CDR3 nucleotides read TGTGCCAGCACGGCCCGAACGAATGAGCAGTTCTTC.

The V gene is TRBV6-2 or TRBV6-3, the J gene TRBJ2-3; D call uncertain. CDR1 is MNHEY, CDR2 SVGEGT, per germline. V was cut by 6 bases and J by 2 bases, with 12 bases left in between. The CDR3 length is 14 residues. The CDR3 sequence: CASSRSISTDTQYF. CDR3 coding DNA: TGTGCCAGCAGCCGGTCGATATCCACAGATACGCAGTATTTT.

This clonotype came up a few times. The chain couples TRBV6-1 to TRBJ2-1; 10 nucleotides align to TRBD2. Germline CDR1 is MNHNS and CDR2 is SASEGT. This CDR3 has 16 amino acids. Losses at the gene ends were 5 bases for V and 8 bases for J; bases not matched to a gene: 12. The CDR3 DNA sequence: TGTGCCAGCAGTTCCCTCCTAGCGGGAGTTCTCGATGAGCAGTTCTTC. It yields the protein CASSSLLAGVLDEQFF.

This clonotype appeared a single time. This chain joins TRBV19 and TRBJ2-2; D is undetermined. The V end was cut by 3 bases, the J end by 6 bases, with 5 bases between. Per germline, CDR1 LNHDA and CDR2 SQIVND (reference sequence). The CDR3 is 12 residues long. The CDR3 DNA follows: TGTGCCAGTAGTATGTGGTCCGGGGAGCTGTTTTTT. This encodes CASSMWSGELFF.

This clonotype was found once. DNA of the CDR3: TGCAGTGCTAGTGATCGCAGGAACACTGAAGCTTTCTTT. Amino acid sequence: CSASDRRNTEAFF. J is TRBJ1-1 and V is TRBV20-1; no firm D call. In germline, CDR1 is DFQATT, CDR2 SNEGSKA (reference sequence). The CDR3 extends over 13 amino acids. V was trimmed by 3 bases and J by 1 base, leaving 9 bases between them.

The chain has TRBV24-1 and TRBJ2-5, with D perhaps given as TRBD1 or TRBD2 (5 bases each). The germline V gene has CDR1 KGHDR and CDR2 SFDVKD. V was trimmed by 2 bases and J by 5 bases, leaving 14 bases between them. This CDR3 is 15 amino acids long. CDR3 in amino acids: CATSDSSGLLETQYF. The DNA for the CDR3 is TGTGCCACCAGTGATTCTTCGGGGCTGTTGGAGACCCAGTACTTC.

This CDR3 reads CASSPTSGPRYF. CDR3 nucleotide sequence: TGTGCCAGCAGTCCAACTAGCGGACCACGATATTTT. This chain joins TRBV12-3 or TRBV12-4 and TRBJ1-3; no reliable D call. V gave up 5 bases and J gave up 15 bases, with 17 bases separating them. The CDR3 spans 12 residues.

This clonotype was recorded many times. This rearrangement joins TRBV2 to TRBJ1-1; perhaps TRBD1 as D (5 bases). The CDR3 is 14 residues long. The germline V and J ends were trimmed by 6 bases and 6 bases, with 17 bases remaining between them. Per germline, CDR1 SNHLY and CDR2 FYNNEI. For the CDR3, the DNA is TGTGCCAGCAGCCGCGATAGCAGGGACCCTGAAGCTTTCTTT. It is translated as CASSRDSRDPEAFF.

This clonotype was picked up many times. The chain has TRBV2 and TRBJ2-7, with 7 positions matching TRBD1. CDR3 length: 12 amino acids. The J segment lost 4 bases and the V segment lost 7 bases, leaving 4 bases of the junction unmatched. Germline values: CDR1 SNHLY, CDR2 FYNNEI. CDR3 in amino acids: CASNRQGYEQYF. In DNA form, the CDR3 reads TGTGCCAGCAACCGACAGGGTTACGAGCAGTACTTC. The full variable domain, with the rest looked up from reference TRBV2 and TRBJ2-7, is EPEVTQTPSHQVTQMGQEVILRCVPISNHLYFYWYRQILGQKVEFLVSFYNNEISEKSEIFDDQFSVERPDGSNFTLKIRSTKLEDSAMYFCASNRQGYEQYFGPGTRLTVT.

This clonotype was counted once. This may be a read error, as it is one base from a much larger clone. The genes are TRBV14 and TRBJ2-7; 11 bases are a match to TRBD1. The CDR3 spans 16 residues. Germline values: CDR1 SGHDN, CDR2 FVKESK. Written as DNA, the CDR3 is TGTGCCAGCAGCCAAATACCAGGACAGGGGGCGCACGAGCAGCACTTC. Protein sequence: CASSQIPGQGAHEQHF. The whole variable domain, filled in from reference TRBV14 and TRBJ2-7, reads EAGVTQFPSHSVIEKGQTVTLRCDPISGHDNLYWYRRVMGKEIKFLLHFVKESKQDESGMPNNRFLAERTGGTYSTLKVQPAELEDSGVYFCASSQIPGQGAHEQHFGPGTRLTVT.